The clone carrying this T cell receptor (beta chain) occurred once. The data are from a study of T cell changes during pregnancy in multiple sclerosis. The data were produced by immunoSEQ multiplex PCR, yet TCRdb's version contains in-frame clones alone and is incomplete. The sample consists of 55,000 to 65,000 clones, more than 75% of them appearing once. J lost 7 bases, V lost 5 bases, and 5 bases had no gene match. In germline, CDR1 is MNHEY, CDR2 SMNVEV (reference sequence). The CDR3 loop spans 15 amino acids. Sequencing was performed on peripheral blood, taken in the first trimester of pregnancy. The TCR originated in a female donor in good health, enrolled as a control in a pregnancy study. The chain employs TRBV27 and TRBJ2-1; 13 nucleotides line up with TRBD2. The CDR3 sequence: CASSPGLAGENEQFF. CDR3 nucleotides: TGTGCCAGCAGTCCTGGACTAGCGGGAGAAAATGAGCAGTTCTTC.